This record concerns one T cell receptor (beta chain) sequence. The sample holds other DNA sequences that translate to the same CDR3. Using immunoSEQ multiplex PCR, the repertoire was profiled, and TCRdb retains in-frame clones only, with some absent. The table lists about 400,000 clones, around 89% of them singletons, with around 2% in the top ten. The germline V gene has CDR1 MDHEN and CDR2 SYDVKM. The CDR3 consists of 14 residues. The germline V and J ends were trimmed by 2 bases and 1 base, with 8 bases remaining between them. The sample belongs to a study of Ad26.COV2.S vaccination and SARS-CoV-2 variants. Treatment meaning: about 20 received Ad26.COV2.S at low or high dose, single or two shots; about 5 received placebo; per-sample allocation not given. Collection of samples fell on day 63 after the first vaccine or placebo injection.

The TCR comes from a person aged 18-65 years who received the Ad26.COV2.S COVID-19 vaccine or a placebo. This chain joins TRBV28 and TRBJ1-1; no firm D call. The input for sequencing was peripheral blood, taken in a trial of Ad26.COV2.S vaccine versus placebo. The CDR3 DNA is TGTGCCAGCAGTTTAGGGCAGAGGAACACTGAAGCTTTCTTT. Residues: CASSLGQRNTEAFF. The whole variable domain, remainder taken from reference TRBV28 and TRBJ1-1, is DVKVTQSSRYLVKRTGEKVFLECVQDMDHENMFWYRQDPGLGLRLIYFSYDVKMKEKGDIPEGYSVSREKKERFSLILESASTNQTSMYLCASSLGQRNTEAFFGQGTRLTVV.